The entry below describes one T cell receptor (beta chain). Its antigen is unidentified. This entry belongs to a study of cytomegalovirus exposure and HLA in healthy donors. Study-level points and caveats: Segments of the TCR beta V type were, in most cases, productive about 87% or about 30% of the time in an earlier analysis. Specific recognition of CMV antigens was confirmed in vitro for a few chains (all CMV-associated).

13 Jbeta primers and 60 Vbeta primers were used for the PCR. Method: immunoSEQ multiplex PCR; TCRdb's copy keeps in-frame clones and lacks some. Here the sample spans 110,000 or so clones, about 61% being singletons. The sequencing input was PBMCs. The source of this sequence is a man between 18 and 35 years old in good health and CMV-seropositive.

DNA for the CDR3: TGTGCCAGCAGTCTCCCGACAGGGCCCTCTGGAAACACCATATATTTT. Translated, it gives CASSLPTGPSGNTIYF. The chain is built from TRBV28 and TRBJ1-3, with 7 nucleotides matching TRBD1. CDR3 length: 16 amino acids. V shed 5 bases, J shed 0 bases, and the junction held 7 bases outside the gene matches. Germline-derived CDR1 and CDR2 are MDHEN and SYDVKM. Variable domain in full (rest from reference TRBV28 and TRBJ1-3): DVKVTQSSRYLVKRTGEKVFLECVQDMDHENMFWYRQDPGLGLRLIYFSYDVKMKEKGDIPEGYSVSREKKERFSLILESASTNQTSMYLCASSLPTGPSGNTIYFGEGSWLTVV.